This TCR beta chain was sequenced for a study of beta chain features in type 1 diabetes. Study-wide findings and caveats: VDJ junctions from patients with type 1 diabetes contained fewer insertions and more deletions. All four CD4+ subsets from Type 1 diabetes patients carried moderately but significantly shorter TCRB CDR3s.

On this clone itself: Its antigen is currently unknown.

Reverse transcribing all isolated RNA meant expressed TCRB transcripts were sequenced. Here immunoSEQ multiplex PCR was the method, and the copy in TCRdb shows in-frame clones only, minus some. This table holds approximately 160,000 clones, more than 60% found once. Germline V gives CDR1 MDHEN, CDR2 SYDVKM. Trimming cost V 5 bases and J 0 bases; bases outside gene matches: 4. The CDR3 is 16 residues long. The specimen sequenced was naive CD4+ T cells from blood. The clonotype was recovered from a man aged 30-40 years with type 1 diabetes. The V call is TRBV28, the J call TRBJ2-6; 7 bases match TRBD1. CDR3 region: CASSAGTVSGANVLTF. The CDR3, as DNA: TGTGCCAGCAGTGCTGGGACAGTCTCTGGGGCCAACGTCCTGACTTTC.